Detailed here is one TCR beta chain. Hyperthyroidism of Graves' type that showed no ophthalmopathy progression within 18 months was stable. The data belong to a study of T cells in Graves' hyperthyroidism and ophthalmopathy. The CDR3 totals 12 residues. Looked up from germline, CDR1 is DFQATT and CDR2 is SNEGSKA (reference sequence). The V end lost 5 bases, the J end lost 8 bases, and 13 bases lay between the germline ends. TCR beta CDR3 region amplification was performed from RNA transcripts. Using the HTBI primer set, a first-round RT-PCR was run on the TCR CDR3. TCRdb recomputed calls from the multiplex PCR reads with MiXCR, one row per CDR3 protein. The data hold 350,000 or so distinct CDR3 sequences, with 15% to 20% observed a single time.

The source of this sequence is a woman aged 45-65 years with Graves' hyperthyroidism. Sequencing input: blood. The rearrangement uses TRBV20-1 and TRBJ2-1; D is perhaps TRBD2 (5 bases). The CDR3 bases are TGCAGTGCTTCACCCGGGATCGATGAGCAGTTCTTC. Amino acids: CSASPGIDEQFF.